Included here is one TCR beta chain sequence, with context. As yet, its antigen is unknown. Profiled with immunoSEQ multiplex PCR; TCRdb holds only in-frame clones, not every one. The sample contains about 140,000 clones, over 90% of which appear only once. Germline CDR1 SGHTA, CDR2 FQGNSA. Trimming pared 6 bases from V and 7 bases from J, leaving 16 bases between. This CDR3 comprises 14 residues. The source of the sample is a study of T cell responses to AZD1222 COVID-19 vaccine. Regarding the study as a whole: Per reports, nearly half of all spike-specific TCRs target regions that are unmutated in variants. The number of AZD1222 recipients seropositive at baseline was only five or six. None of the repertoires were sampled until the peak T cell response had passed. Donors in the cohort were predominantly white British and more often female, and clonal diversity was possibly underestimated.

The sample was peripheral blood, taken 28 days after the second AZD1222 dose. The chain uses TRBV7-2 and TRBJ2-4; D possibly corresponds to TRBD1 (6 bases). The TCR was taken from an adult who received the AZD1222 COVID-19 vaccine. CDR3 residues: CASSSDDRRNIQYF. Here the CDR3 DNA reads TGTGCCAGCAGTTCTGATGACAGGCGTAACATTCAGTACTTC.